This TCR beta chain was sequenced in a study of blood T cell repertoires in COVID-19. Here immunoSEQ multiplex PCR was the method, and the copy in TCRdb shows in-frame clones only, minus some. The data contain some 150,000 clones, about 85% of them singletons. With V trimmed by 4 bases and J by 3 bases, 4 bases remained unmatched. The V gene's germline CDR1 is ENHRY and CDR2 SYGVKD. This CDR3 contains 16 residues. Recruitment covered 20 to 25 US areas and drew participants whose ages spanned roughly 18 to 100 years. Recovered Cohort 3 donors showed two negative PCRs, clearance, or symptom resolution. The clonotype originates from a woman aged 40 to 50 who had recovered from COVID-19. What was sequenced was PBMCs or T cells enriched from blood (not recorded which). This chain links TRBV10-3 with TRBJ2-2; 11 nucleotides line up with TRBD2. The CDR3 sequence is CAISVKLAGDTGELFF. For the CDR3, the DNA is TGTGCCATCAGTGTCAAACTAGCGGGGGACACCGGGGAGCTGTTTTTT.